The present T cell receptor (beta chain) was sequenced within a study of blood T cells in healthy people across ages. A second PCR of roughly 7 to 11 cycles used a sample-barcoded 5' primer and a J-beta primer mix. A 12-random-nucleotide template-switch adaptor tagged each cDNA molecule. TCRdb recomputed calls from the 5' RACE reads with MiXCR, one row per CDR3 protein. The table has 2 million or so distinct CDR3 sequences, roughly 50% seen once. This clonotype was observed once. Trimming pared 7 bases from V and 7 bases from J, leaving 17 bases between. The germline V gene has CDR1 SNHLY and CDR2 FYNNEI. CDR3 size: 14 residues.

This chain joins TRBV2 and TRBJ2-1; a weak D match, TRBD2 (6 bases). Input material: blood. This TCR came from a woman in her 40s in good health. CDR3 DNA sequence: TGTGCCAGCACCGCACTAGTACGGGGGAATGAGCAGTTCTTC. Amino acid sequence: CASTALVRGNEQFF.